The 9 T cell receptor beta chains below all came from one sample that was sequenced in a study of T cells expressing NK-cell markers. TCRdb reprocessed the 5' RACE reads and stores each CDR3 protein as one record, lacking DNA. The sample data list roughly 160,000 distinct CDR3 sequences. The sequenced material came from blood T cells: a sorted CD56 or NKG2C T cell subset, CD4+ or CD8+ T cells, or bulk PBMC T cells (not recorded which). These receptors originate from a woman aged 18-69 years in good health.

This chain links TRBV28 with TRBJ2-1. The CDR3 has 17 amino acids. Germline V gene data show CDR1 as MDHEN and CDR2 as SYDVKM. CDR3 protein: CASSLWVAASSYNEQFF.

The rearrangement uses TRBV9 and TRBJ2-1. Per the germline V gene, CDR1 is SGDLS and CDR2 is YYNGEE. The length of the CDR3 is 16 residues. CDR3 residues: CASSVVSGLSYNEQFF. Complete variable domain (other parts from reference TRBV9 and TRBJ2-1): DSGVTQTPKHLITATGQRVTLRCSPRSGDLSVYWYQQSLDQGLQFLIQYYNGEERAKGNILERFSAQQFPDLHSELNLSSLELGDSALYFCASSVVSGLSYNEQFFGPGTRLTVL.

This sequence joins TRBV7-2 and TRBJ2-7; TCRdb lists TRBD2, though no DNA is available to test this call. Germline values: CDR1 SGHTA, CDR2 FQGNSA. The CDR3 consists of 13 residues. CDR3 sequence reads: CASSALGASLPHF.

The J gene is TRBJ2-2, the V gene TRBV20-1; TCRdb gives TRBD2 as the D gene, but with no DNA this cannot be confirmed. Per the germline V gene, CDR1 is DFQATT and CDR2 is SNEGSKA (reference sequence). The CDR3 has 15 amino acids. The CDR3 here is CSAASGESGRRELFF.

This rearrangement joins TRBV14 to TRBJ2-7; without DNA, the TCRdb call of TRBD1 cannot be checked. Germline V lookup: CDR1 SGHDN, CDR2 FVKESK. The CDR3 runs to 16 residues. The CDR3 spells CASSHLPLTVSYEQYF. The full variable domain, in which reference TRBV14 and TRBJ2-7 provide the parts outside the CDR3, is EAGVTQFPSHSVIEKGQTVTLRCDPISGHDNLYWYRRVMGKEIKFLLHFVKESKQDESGMPNNRFLAERTGGTYSTLKVQPAELEDSGVYFCASSHLPLTVSYEQYFGPGTRLTVT.

The chain joins TRBV6-2 or TRBV6-3 to TRBJ2-1; TCRdb names TRBD2, which stays unverified in the absence of DNA. From germline, CDR1 is MNHEY and CDR2 SVGEGT. The CDR3 has 14 residues. The CDR3 region is CASSSQLVLVEQFF.

V usage is TRBV11-2 and J usage is TRBJ2-5; no DNA is available, so the TRBD2 call from TCRdb remains unchecked. This CDR3 spans 14 amino acids. CDR1 is SGHAT and CDR2 is FQNNGV in the germline V gene. This CDR3 reads CASSATTAPSDQYF. Using reference TRBV11-2 and TRBJ2-5 for the parts outside the CDR3, the full variable domain is EAGVAQSPRYKIIEKRQSVAFWCNPISGHATLYWYQQILGQGPKLLIQFQNNGVVDDSQLPKDRFSAERLKGVDSTLKIQPAKLEDSAVYLCASSATTAPSDQYFGPGTRLLVL.

J is TRBJ2-2 and V is TRBV29-1; TCRdb gives TRBD1 as the D gene, but with no DNA this cannot be confirmed. The CDR3 runs 12 residues. Germline V lookup: CDR1 SQVTM, CDR2 ANQGSEA. The CDR3 protein is CSGGRATGELFF.

The chain recombines TRBV5-1 with TRBJ2-3; the TCRdb D gene call, TRBD1, has no DNA to confirm it. The CDR3 has 16 amino acids. Looked up from germline, CDR1 is SGHRS and CDR2 is YFSETQ. This CDR3 is CASSPGVDRVSDTQYF.